This entry is about one TCR beta chain. The sample comes from a study of radiation and T cells in renal cell carcinoma. The data were produced by immunoSEQ multiplex PCR, yet TCRdb's version contains in-frame clones alone and is incomplete. The sample consists of around 64,000 clones, about 80% of them appearing once. As to time point: blood 4 weeks post-SBRT, at nephrectomy. Indicated treatment: 15 Gy SBRT to primary tumor, nephrectomy 4 weeks later. Clear cell pathology was present in this patient's renal cell carcinoma. Trimming removed 5 bases at V and 8 bases at J, with 18 bases between. The CDR3 is 15 residues long. Germline CDR1 and CDR2: MNHNS and SASEGT.

The clonotype originates from a man in his 60s with renal cell carcinoma. Sequences were derived from blood, sampled from a patient whose treatment included radiotherapy and nephrectomy. The gene calls are TRBV6-1 and TRBJ1-4; D remains unclear. The CDR3 loop reads CASSINPQTGEKLFF. CDR3 in DNA: TGTGCCAGCAGTATCAATCCGCAAACGGGCGAAAAACTGTTTTTT.